A selection of T cell receptor beta chains follows, all from one sample in a study of shared clonotypes between healthy human individuals. Data came from immunoSEQ multiplex PCR; TCRdb stores just in-frame clones and leaves some out. This sample carries roughly 2.4 million clones, approximately 96% of them seen once, and the ten largest clones take roughly 0.13%. Sequenced: naive CD4+ T cells sorted from blood. All receptors derive from a man aged 18 to 30 in good health. Both conserved end residues are part of each CDR3. The D gene is left open where the match is weak.

cdr3_length: 14; d_call: TRBD1; j_call: TRBJ2-7; v_call: TRBV4-1; cdr3_nt: TGCGCCAGCAGCCAATTGGCAGGGGGCGGCGAGCAGTACTTC; cdr3_aa: CASSQLAGGGEQYF
cdr3_length: 17; d_call: TRBD2; j_call: TRBJ2-5; v_call: TRBV30; cdr3_nt: TGTGCCTGGAGTGTAAGCCGGACTAGCGGGGCCCAAGAGACCCAGTACTTC; cdr3_aa: CAWSVSRTSGAQETQYF
cdr3_length: 15; d_call: .; j_call: TRBJ1-4; v_call: TRBV5-1; cdr3_nt: TGCGCCAGCAGCTTGGAAGGGTCGACTAATGAAAAACTGTTTTTT; cdr3_aa: CASSLEGSTNEKLFF
cdr3_length: 11; d_call: .; j_call: TRBJ1-1; v_call: TRBV6-6; cdr3_nt: TGTGCCAGCAGTTGGGGGACTGAAGCTTTCTTT; cdr3_aa: CASSWGTEAFF
cdr3_length: 16; d_call: .; j_call: TRBJ2-2; v_call: TRBV27; cdr3_nt: TGTGCCAGCACCCCCAACGGGGCAGCGAACACCGGGGAGCTGTTTTTT; cdr3_aa: CASTPNGAANTGELFF
cdr3_length: 15; d_call: TRBD1; j_call: TRBJ2-1; v_call: TRBV4-1; cdr3_nt: TGCGCCAGCACCCATACAGGGGTAGGGGACAATGAGCAGTTCTTC; cdr3_aa: CASTHTGVGDNEQFF
cdr3_length: 15; d_call: .; j_call: TRBJ1-6; v_call: TRBV5-1; cdr3_nt: TGCGCCAGCAGCCGAAGCTCGGACTATAATTCACCCCTCCACTTT; cdr3_aa: CASSRSSDYNSPLHF
cdr3_length: 13; d_call: .; j_call: TRBJ1-2; v_call: TRBV19; cdr3_nt: TGTGCCAGTAGTGAGGCCAGAGGCACTGGCTACACCTTC; cdr3_aa: CASSEARGTGYTF
cdr3_length: 14; d_call: .; j_call: TRBJ1-2; v_call: TRBV4-1; cdr3_nt: TGCGCCAGCAGCGGGGACGGTGGGGTCTATGGCTACACCTTC; cdr3_aa: CASSGDGGVYGYTF
cdr3_length: 14; d_call: .; j_call: TRBJ1-5; v_call: TRBV18; cdr3_nt: TGTGCCAGCTCAGCTACAGGGTATTGGCAGCCCCAGCATTTT; cdr3_aa: CASSATGYWQPQHF
cdr3_length: 15; d_call: .; j_call: TRBJ2-2; v_call: TRBV5-1; cdr3_nt: TGCGCCAGCAGAGTCGGGGACACCTCCACCGGGGAGCTGTTTTTT; cdr3_aa: CASRVGDTSTGELFF
cdr3_length: 16; d_call: .; j_call: TRBJ1-5; v_call: TRBV5-8; cdr3_nt: TGTGCCAGCAGCTTGGGGACACCCGGGGGCAATCAGCCCCAGCATTTT; cdr3_aa: CASSLGTPGGNQPQHF
cdr3_length: 14; d_call: .; j_call: TRBJ2-7; v_call: TRBV10-3; cdr3_nt: TGTGCCATCAGTGGTCAGGAACAGGGCTACGAGCAGTACTTC; cdr3_aa: CAISGQEQGYEQYF
cdr3_length: 15; d_call: .; j_call: TRBJ2-5; v_call: TRBV30; cdr3_nt: TGTGCCTGGAGTTGGCAGGGGTTTAGCCAAGAGACCCAGTACTTC; cdr3_aa: CAWSWQGFSQETQYF
cdr3_length: 14; d_call: TRBD1; j_call: TRBJ1-2; v_call: TRBV5-1; cdr3_nt: TGCGCCAGCAGCTTTTCAGGGGGCAGTAACGGCTACACCTTC; cdr3_aa: CASSFSGGSNGYTF
cdr3_length: 13; d_call: .; j_call: TRBJ1-1; v_call: TRBV5-1; cdr3_nt: TGCGCCAGCAGCTTTGACCTTAACACTGAAGCTTTCTTT; cdr3_aa: CASSFDLNTEAFF
cdr3_length: 11; d_call: TRBD2; j_call: TRBJ2-1; v_call: TRBV7-6; cdr3_nt: TGTGCCAGCAGTGCGGGGGGAATGCAGTTCTTC; cdr3_aa: CASSAGGMQFF
cdr3_length: 14; d_call: TRBD2; j_call: TRBJ2-7; v_call: TRBV9; cdr3_nt: TGTGCCAGCAGCGTTGCTAGCGGCCCCTACGAGCAGTACTTC; cdr3_aa: CASSVASGPYEQYF
cdr3_length: 13; d_call: .; j_call: TRBJ1-5; v_call: TRBV7-2; cdr3_nt: TGTGCCAGCAGCAGGGGTGGGAGTCAGCCCCAGCATTTT; cdr3_aa: CASSRGGSQPQHF
cdr3_length: 11; d_call: .; j_call: TRBJ2-1; v_call: TRBV6-5; cdr3_nt: TGTGCCAGCAGCCAGAAAAATGAGCAGTTCTTC; cdr3_aa: CASSQKNEQFF
cdr3_length: 15; d_call: TRBD1; j_call: TRBJ1-2; v_call: TRBV6-6; cdr3_nt: TGTGCCAGCAGACTGATCCGGGACAGGGAATATGGCTACACCTTC; cdr3_aa: CASRLIRDREYGYTF
cdr3_length: 16; d_call: .; j_call: TRBJ2-3; v_call: TRBV7-2; cdr3_nt: TGTGCCAGCAGCTTAGGGGGGACCGGGGGCACAGATACGCAGTATTTT; cdr3_aa: CASSLGGTGGTDTQYF
cdr3_length: 12; d_call: .; j_call: TRBJ1-1; v_call: TRBV6-1; cdr3_nt: TGTGCCAGCAGTGAAGTGGGCACTGAAGCTTTCTTT; cdr3_aa: CASSEVGTEAFF
cdr3_length: 13; d_call: .; j_call: TRBJ2-5; v_call: TRBV5-6; cdr3_nt: TGTGCCAGCAGCTTGCCGAATCAAGAGACCCAGTACTTC; cdr3_aa: CASSLPNQETQYF
cdr3_length: 14; d_call: TRBD1; j_call: TRBJ1-2; v_call: TRBV30; cdr3_nt: TGTGCCTGGAGTGTTCAGGGGGCAAGCTATGGCTACACCTTC; cdr3_aa: CAWSVQGASYGYTF
cdr3_length: 16; d_call: TRBD2; j_call: TRBJ2-3; v_call: TRBV5-6; cdr3_nt: TGTGCCAGCAGCCTTCAAGCGGGAGGGCCTATAGATACGCAGTATTTT; cdr3_aa: CASSLQAGGPIDTQYF
cdr3_length: 14; d_call: .; j_call: TRBJ1-1; v_call: TRBV7-9; cdr3_nt: TGTGCCAGCAGCTTATTACGGCTGAACACTGAAGCTTTCTTT; cdr3_aa: CASSLLRLNTEAFF
cdr3_length: 15; d_call: .; j_call: TRBJ2-7; v_call: TRBV4-2; cdr3_nt: TGTGCCAGCAGCCAAGAGGGCAGTAGGGGCAACGAGCAGTACTTC; cdr3_aa: CASSQEGSRGNEQYF